These 3 T cell receptor beta chains share one sample of origin, sequenced in a study of OX40 agonist ivuxolimab in advanced cancers. TCRdb's table, derived via immunoSEQ multiplex PCR, lists solely in-frame clones and lacks some. This table holds about 50,000 clones, 70% to 90% found once. Source: CD4+ or CD8+ T cells sorted from blood, taken in a trial of the OX40 agonist ivuxolimab. These receptors were taken from an adult with an advanced solid tumor such as melanoma, head and neck, liver or kidney cancer.

The V gene is TRBV28, the J gene TRBJ2-3; D remains ambiguous. The CDR3 is 12 amino acids. V was shortened by 2 bases and J by 4 bases, with 4 bases between the two germline ends. Germline-derived CDR1 and CDR2 are MDHEN and SYDVKM. The CDR3 sequence: CASSLISDTQYF. The CDR3, as DNA: TGTGCCAGCAGTTTAATCTCAGATACGCAGTATTTT.

The chain has TRBV11-3 and TRBJ2-2; 10 nucleotides line up with TRBD1. V dropped 5 bases and J dropped 4; count of bases not matched to a gene: 4. The CDR3 has 15 residues. Germline values: CDR1 SGHNT, CDR2 YENEEA. In DNA, the CDR3 is TGTGCCAGCAGCGCCGGGACAGGGGCCACCGGGGAGCTGTTTTTT. Translation: CASSAGTGATGELFF.

The CDR3: CATGPPNYGYTF. The DNA of the CDR3 is TGTGCCACCGGACCGCCAAACTATGGCTACACCTTC. The chain is built from TRBV28 and TRBJ1-2; D is unresolved. Germline-derived CDR1 and CDR2 are MDHEN and SYDVKM. This CDR3 is built from 12 residues. The V and J ends lost 10 bases and 2 bases respectively, with 11 bases between them.